This TCR beta chain was obtained from a study of T cell responses to AZD1222 COVID-19 vaccine. At the level of the study: Second-dose intervals near 4 or 12 weeks were combined.

Looked up from germline, CDR1 is SGHDN and CDR2 is FVKESK. Trimming took off 4 bases at V and 4 bases at J, with 13 bases between the two ends. CDR3 size: 14 residues. Using immunoSEQ multiplex PCR, the repertoire was profiled, and TCRdb retains in-frame clones only, with some absent. This table holds fewer than 110,000 clones, about 93% found once. This TCR derives from an adult in good health. Here the sequenced sample was peripheral blood, taken on day 0 of AZD1222 vaccination. The chain has TRBV14 and TRBJ1-1; D is unclear. The CDR3 sequence: CASSLKMGFTEAFF. In DNA, the CDR3 is TGTGCCAGCAGCCTCAAGATGGGGTTCACTGAAGCTTTCTTT.